This TCR beta chain was obtained from a study of blood T cell repertoires in COVID-19. Across the whole study: Acute and convalescent COVID-19 specimens originated in the United States, Italy and Spain. T cells, B-cell-depleted T cells, or PBMCs provided the cDNA or gDNA that served as material.

The V end lost 3 bases, the J end lost 1 base, and 15 bases lay between the germline ends. Germline assignment: CDR1 SGHDN and CDR2 FVKESK. There are 16 residues in the CDR3. Per the study methods: Amplification from reference gene primers served as the basis for estimated nucleated cell counts. Assay: immunoSEQ multiplex PCR; the TCRdb copy retains only in-frame clones and omits some. Clonal size and the V and J genes are those of that table, whereas D and trimming came from the DNA. The table shows over 200,000 clones, with approximately 91% occurring only once. Sequencing was carried out using peripheral blood. This clonotype was obtained from a person in their late teens or twenties with COVID-19, enrolled during active disease. The genes are TRBV14 and TRBJ2-5, with D tentatively TRBD1 (6 bases). The CDR3 sequence: CASSQLTQGFQETQYF. CDR3 sequence (DNA): TGTGCCAGCAGCCAGTTAACGCAGGGGTTCCAAGAGACCCAGTACTTC.